The clone carrying this T cell receptor (beta chain) was found many times. Antigen specificity is unknown. The CDR3 is cut off 3 residues early in the read; its end comes from the germline J gene. The sample belongs to a study of T cell clonality in common variable immunodeficiency. Both groups were predominantly of Caucasian heritage. Equal genomic DNA amounts from CVID and control samples were sequenced. TCRdb's copy holds only in-frame clones and misses some; the assay was immunoSEQ multiplex PCR. This sample carries 51,000 or so clones, none of them present only once. V lost 6 bases and J 4 bases, leaving 20 bases between the germline ends. Germline-derived CDR1 and CDR2 are SNHLY and FYNNEI. The CDR3 is 16 residues long. Study-level results: Shared TCRbeta clones were fewer between CVID subjects than controls.

The source is a person between 18 and 69 years old in good health. Source material: peripheral blood mononuclear cells. J is TRBJ2-3 and V is TRBV2; tentative D call: TRBD2 (6 bases). Partial CDR3 DNA: TGTGCCAGCAGCAGGAGGATGACTAGTCGCGCAGATACG. It codes for CASSRRMTSRADT. The full-length CDR3 reads as CASSRRMTSRADTQYF.